This T cell receptor beta chain originates from a study of patients and donors after allogeneic stem cell transplantation. TCRdb re-called the RT-PCR reads through MiXCR, storing one row per CDR3 protein. The data contain about 960,000 distinct CDR3 sequences, about a sixth of them singletons. This CDR3 region has 13 residues. Trimming removed 8 bases at V and 4 bases at J, with 16 bases between. Germline loops: CDR1 DFQATT, CDR2 SNEGSKA (reference sequence). The sequence was obtained from a human donor who was either an allogeneic HSCT recipient or a stem cell or donor lymphocyte infusion donor (not recorded which). It is not recorded whose cells these are; they may come from a transplant donor. The sequenced material came from blood, either unsorted or a sorted T cell fraction (not recorded which). The rearrangement links TRBV20-1 to TRBJ2-3; the D gene is possibly TRBD2 (5 bases). The CDR3 DNA reads TGCAGTTTTTTCTCCCGCGGGCCAGATACGCAGTATTTT. Its protein product is CSFFSRGPDTQYF.